The clone carrying this T cell receptor (beta chain) has at least ten counts. CDR1 MGHRA and CDR2 YSYEKL come from the germline V gene. The CDR3 is made up of 14 amino acids. V lost 9 bases to trimming and J lost 1 base, with 16 bases between them. This specimen comes from a study of response to subunit inactivated influenza vaccine. TCRdb re-called the RT-PCR reads with MiXCR, one entry per CDR3 protein. Of some 540,000 distinct CDR3 sequences detected, around 21% appear once; the ten largest clones hold 2.8%. These data are also associated with another study on T cells expressing NK-cell markers. From that second work: 5'RACE template switching with UMIs produced the TCR beta cDNA. One of the eight sequenced donors was seronegative, whereas the other seven were HCMV-seropositive. Anti-gamma-delta TCR antibody use in several experiments restricted sorting to alpha-beta TCR T cells. The share of CD8+ T cells held by dominant NKG2C+ clonotypes was roughly 1.0-8% in roughly 6 donors. Whether expanded NKG2C-expressing T cell clones recognize HCMV is unknown.

Here the sequenced sample was CD4+ T cells sorted from PBMCs, taken about 11 days after vaccination. The receptor was derived from a man aged 45-65 years who received an inactivated influenza vaccine. The chain uses TRBV4-1 and TRBJ2-7; tentatively, D is TRBD1 (6 bases). The CDR3 sequence: CARTCDRRSYEQYF. Here the CDR3 DNA reads TGCGCCAGAACCTGCGACAGGAGATCCTACGAGCAGTACTTC.